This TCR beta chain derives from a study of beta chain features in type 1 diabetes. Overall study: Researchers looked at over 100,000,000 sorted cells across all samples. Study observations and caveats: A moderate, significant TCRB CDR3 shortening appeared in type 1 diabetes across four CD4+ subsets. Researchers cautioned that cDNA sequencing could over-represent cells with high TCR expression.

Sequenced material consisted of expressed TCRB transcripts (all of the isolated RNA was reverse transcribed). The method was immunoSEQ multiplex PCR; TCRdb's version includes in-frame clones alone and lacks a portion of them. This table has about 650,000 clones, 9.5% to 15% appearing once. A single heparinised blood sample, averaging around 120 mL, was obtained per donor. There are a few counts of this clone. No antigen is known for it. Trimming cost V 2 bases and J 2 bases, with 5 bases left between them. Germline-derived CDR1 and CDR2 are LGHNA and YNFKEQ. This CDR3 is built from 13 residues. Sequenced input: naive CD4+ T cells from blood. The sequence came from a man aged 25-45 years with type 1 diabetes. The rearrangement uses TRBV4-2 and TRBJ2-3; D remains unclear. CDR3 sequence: CASSQSLTDTQYF. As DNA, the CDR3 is TGTGCCAGCAGCCAAAGTCTCACAGATACGCAGTATTTT.